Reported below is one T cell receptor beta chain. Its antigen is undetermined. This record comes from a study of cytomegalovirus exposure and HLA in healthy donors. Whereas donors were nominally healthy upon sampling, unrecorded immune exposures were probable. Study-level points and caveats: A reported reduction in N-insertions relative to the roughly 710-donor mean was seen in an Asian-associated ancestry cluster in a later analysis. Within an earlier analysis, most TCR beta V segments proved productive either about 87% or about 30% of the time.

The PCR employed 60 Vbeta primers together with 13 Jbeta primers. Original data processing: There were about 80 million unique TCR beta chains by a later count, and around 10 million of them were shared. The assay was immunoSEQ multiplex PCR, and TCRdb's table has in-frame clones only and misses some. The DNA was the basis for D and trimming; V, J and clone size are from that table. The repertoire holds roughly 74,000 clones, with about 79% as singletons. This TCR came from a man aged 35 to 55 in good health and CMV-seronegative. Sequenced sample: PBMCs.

In nucleotides, the CDR3 is TGTGCCACCAGTCGGGGGGTAGCGCCTAACGAGCAGTACTTC. Translated, it gives CATSRGVAPNEQYF. The V and J genes are TRBV15 and TRBJ2-7; 7 nucleotides agree with TRBD2. CDR1 is LNHNV and CDR2 is YYDKDF in the germline V gene (reference sequence). Germline trimming cut 6 bases from V and 5 bases from J; bases unmatched to any gene: 10. The CDR3 covers 14 residues. Full variable domain (remainder filled in from reference TRBV15 and TRBJ2-7): DAMVIQNPRYQVTQFGKPVTLSCSQTLNHNVMYWYQQKSSQAPKLLFHYYDKDFNNEADTPDNFQSRRPNTSFCFLDIRSPGLGDTAMYLCATSRGVAPNEQYFGPGTRLTVT.